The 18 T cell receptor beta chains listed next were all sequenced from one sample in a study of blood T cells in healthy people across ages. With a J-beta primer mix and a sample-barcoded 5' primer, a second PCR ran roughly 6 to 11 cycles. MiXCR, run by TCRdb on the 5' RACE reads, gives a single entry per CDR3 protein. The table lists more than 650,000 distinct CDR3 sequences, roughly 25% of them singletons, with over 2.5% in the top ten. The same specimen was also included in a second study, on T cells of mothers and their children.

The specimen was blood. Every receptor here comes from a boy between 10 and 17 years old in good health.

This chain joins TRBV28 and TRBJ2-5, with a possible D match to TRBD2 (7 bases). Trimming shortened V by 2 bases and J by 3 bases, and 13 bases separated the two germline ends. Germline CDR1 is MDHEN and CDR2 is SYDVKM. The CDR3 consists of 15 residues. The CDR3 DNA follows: TGTGCCAGCAGTTTAGGGGGGGCCAACAAAGAGACCCAGTACTTC. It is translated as CASSLGGANKETQYF.

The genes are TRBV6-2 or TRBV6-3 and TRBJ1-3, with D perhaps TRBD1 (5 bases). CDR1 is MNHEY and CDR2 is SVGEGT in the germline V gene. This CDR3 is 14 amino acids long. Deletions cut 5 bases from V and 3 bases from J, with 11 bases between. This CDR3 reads CASSPQGVGNTIYF. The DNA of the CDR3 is TGTGCCAGCAGTCCCCAGGGCGTTGGAAACACCATATATTTT.

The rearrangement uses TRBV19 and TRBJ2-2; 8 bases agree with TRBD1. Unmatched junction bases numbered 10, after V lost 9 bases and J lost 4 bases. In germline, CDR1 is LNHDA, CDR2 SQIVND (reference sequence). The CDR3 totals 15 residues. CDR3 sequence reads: CASWRGQESTGELFF. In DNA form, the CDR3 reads TGTGCCAGCTGGCGGGGACAGGAGAGCACCGGGGAGCTGTTTTTT.

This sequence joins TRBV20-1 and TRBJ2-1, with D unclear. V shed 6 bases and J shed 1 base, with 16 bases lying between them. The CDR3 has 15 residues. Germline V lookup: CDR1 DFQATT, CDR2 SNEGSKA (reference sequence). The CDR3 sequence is CSALQSGKSYNEQFF. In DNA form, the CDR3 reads TGCAGTGCCCTTCAATCCGGTAAATCCTACAATGAGCAGTTCTTC.

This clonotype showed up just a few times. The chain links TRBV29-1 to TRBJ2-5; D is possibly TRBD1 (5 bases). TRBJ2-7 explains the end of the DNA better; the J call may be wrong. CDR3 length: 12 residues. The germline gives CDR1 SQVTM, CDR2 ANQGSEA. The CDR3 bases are TGCAGCGTTGAAGCCAGGGCCTACGAGCAGTACTTC. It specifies CSVEARAYEQYF.

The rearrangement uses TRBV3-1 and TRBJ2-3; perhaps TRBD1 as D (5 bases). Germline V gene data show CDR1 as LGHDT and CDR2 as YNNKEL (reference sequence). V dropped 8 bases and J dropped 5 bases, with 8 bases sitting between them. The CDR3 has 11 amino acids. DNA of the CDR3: TGTGCCAGCCACCAGGGAGATACGCAGTATTTT. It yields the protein CASHQGDTQYF.

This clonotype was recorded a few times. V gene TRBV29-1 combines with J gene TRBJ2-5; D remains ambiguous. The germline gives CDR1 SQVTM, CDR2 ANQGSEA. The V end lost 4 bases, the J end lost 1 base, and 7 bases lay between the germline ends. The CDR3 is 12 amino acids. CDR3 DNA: TGCAGCGTTGCACAGCCCCAAGAGACCCAGTACTTC. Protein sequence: CSVAQPQETQYF.

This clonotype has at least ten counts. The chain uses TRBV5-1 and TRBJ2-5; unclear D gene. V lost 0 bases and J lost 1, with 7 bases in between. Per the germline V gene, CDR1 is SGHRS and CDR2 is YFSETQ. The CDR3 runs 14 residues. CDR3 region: CASSLVRGQETQYF. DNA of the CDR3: TGCGCCAGCAGCTTGGTTCGAGGCCAAGAGACCCAGTACTTC.

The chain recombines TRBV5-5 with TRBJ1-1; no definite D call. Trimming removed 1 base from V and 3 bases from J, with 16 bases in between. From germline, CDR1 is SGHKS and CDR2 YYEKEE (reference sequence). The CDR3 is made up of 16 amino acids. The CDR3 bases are TGTGCCAGCAGCTTGTACGGTATCAGTATGTACACTGAAGCTTTCTTT. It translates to CASSLYGISMYTEAFF.

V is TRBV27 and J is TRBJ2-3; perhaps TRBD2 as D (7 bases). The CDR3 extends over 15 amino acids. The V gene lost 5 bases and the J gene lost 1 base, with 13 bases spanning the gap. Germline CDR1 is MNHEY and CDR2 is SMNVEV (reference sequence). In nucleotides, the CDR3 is TGTGCCAGCAGTGTCTGCGGGGGCTGCACAGATACGCAGTATTTT. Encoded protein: CASSVCGGCTDTQYF.

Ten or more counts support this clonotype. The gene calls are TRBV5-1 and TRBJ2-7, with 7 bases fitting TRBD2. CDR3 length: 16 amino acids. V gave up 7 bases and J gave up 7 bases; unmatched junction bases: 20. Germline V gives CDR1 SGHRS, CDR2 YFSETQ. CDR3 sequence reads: CASRRTGGGGLREQYF. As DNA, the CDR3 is TGCGCCAGCCGGAGGACGGGAGGAGGCGGATTACGAGAGCAGTACTTC.

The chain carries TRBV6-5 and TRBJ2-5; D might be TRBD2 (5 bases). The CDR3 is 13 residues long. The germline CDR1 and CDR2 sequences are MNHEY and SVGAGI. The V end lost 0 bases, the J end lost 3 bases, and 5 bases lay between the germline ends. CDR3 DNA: TGTGCCAGCAGTTACTCTAGCGAAGAGACCCAGTACTTC. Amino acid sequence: CASSYSSEETQYF.

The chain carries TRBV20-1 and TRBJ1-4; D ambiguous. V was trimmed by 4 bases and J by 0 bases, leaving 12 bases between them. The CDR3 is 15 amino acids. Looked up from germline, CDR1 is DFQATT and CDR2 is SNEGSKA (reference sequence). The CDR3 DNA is TGCAGTGCTAAACTGGAGTTAGCAACTAATGAAAAACTGTTTTTT. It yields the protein CSAKLELATNEKLFF.

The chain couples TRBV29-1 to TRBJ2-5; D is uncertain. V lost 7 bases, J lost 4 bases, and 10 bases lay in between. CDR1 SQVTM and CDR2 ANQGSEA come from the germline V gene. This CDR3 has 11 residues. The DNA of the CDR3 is TGCAGCGGAGACATTGTAGAGACCCAGTACTTC. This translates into CSGDIVETQYF.

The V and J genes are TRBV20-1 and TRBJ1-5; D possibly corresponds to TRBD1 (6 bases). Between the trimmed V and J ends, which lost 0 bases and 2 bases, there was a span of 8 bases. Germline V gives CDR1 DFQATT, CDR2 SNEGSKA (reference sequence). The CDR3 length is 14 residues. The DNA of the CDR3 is TGCAGTGCTAGAGAGCACAGGGGCAATCAGCCCCAGCATTTT. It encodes CSAREHRGNQPQHF.

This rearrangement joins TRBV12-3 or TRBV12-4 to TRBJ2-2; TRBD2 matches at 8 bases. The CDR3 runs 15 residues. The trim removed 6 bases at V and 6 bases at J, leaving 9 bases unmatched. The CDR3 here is CASSPTTSVAGELFF. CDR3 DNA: TGTGCCAGCAGCCCGACGACTAGCGTAGCCGGGGAGCTGTTTTTT.

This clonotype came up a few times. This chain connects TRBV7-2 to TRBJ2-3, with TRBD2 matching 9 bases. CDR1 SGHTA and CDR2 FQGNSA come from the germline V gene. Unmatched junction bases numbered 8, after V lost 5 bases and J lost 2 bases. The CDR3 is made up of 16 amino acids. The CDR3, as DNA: TGTGCCAGCAGCATTAGCGGGGGCCCGATCACAGATACGCAGTATTTT. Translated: CASSISGGPITDTQYF.

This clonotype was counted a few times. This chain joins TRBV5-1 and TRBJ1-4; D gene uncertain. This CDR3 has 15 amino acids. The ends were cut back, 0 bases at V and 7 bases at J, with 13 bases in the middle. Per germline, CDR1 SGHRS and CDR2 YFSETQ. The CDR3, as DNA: TGCGCCAGCAGCTTGGGGGAGGGAGGCGGTGAAAAACTGTTTTTT. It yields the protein CASSLGEGGGEKLFF.